These 16 T cell receptor beta chains originate from one sample sequenced in a study of OX40 agonist ivuxolimab in advanced cancers. Libraries were constructed by the immunoSEQ multiplex PCR assay. TCRdb obtained this table from immuneACCESS and retained in-frame rearrangements with V and J assigned. These tables miss some clones; where compared with another copy, unresolved V genes account for less than half of the shortfall, and the remainder is unexplained. The sample table contains under 50,000 clones; only one count was recorded for about 89% of them. Of the sample, roughly 31% is held by the ten largest clones. The source was CD4+ or CD8+ T cells sorted from blood, collected in a trial of the OX40 agonist ivuxolimab. Every receptor here comes from an adult with an advanced solid tumor such as melanoma, head and neck, liver or kidney cancer.

The rearrangement uses TRBV19 and TRBJ1-1; 8 nucleotides line up with TRBD1. The germline CDR1 and CDR2 sequences are LNHDA and SQIVND (reference sequence). Trimming cost V 5 bases and J 6 bases; bases outside gene matches: 5. The CDR3 is made up of 13 amino acids. The CDR3 protein is CASSLDRASEAFF. CDR3 nucleotides: TGTGCCAGTAGTCTGGACAGGGCCTCTGAAGCTTTCTTT.

The rearrangement links TRBV6-5 to TRBJ2-7; D not certain. Per the germline V gene, CDR1 is MNHEY and CDR2 is SVGAGI. Trimming pared 2 bases from V and 2 bases from J, leaving 7 bases between. This CDR3 has 13 residues. DNA of the CDR3: TGTGCCAGCAGTTACGGGCAGACCTACGAGCAGTACTTC. Protein sequence: CASSYGQTYEQYF.

The genes are TRBV7-3 and TRBJ2-2; D is unclear. This CDR3 comprises 13 residues. Germline lookup yields CDR1 SGHTA and CDR2 FQGTGA. V was shortened by 1 base and J by 4 bases, with 4 bases between the two germline ends. CDR3 sequence: CASSLRFTGELFF. In nucleotides, the CDR3 is TGTGCCAGCAGCTTAAGATTCACCGGGGAGCTGTTTTTT. Variable domain in full (rest from reference TRBV7-3 and TRBJ2-2): GAGVSQTPSNKVTEKGKYVELRCDPISGHTALYWYRQSLGQGPEFLIYFQGTGAADDSGLPNDRFFAVRPEGSVSTLKIQRTERGDSAVYLCASSLRFTGELFFGEGSRLTVL.

The rearrangement joins TRBV7-9 to TRBJ2-5; 8 bases match TRBD2. This CDR3 comprises 15 residues. After removal of 8 bases from V and 1 base from J, the junction contained 9 bases not matched to a gene. The germline V gene encodes CDR1 SEHNR and CDR2 FQNEAQ (reference sequence). CDR3 bases: TGTGCCAGCTGCCCCGGGGGGGCTATCCAAGAGACCCAGTACTTC. Translated: CASCPGGAIQETQYF.

The rearrangement links TRBV6-5 to TRBJ2-7, with D unresolved. V lost 6 bases and J 5 bases, leaving 11 bases between the germline ends. CDR1 and CDR2 from the germline V gene are MNHEY and SVGAGI. The CDR3 is made up of 12 amino acids. CDR3 region: CASRGPTHEQYF. The DNA of the CDR3 is TGTGCCAGCAGGGGTCCTACCCACGAGCAGTACTTC.

V is TRBV28 and J is TRBJ2-3; D unclear. Germline V CDR1 and CDR2: MDHEN, SYDVKM. The V gene lost 6 bases and the J gene lost 2 bases, with 15 bases spanning the gap. CDR3 length: 15 residues. CDR3: CASSLSSSYTDTQYF. CDR3 coding DNA: TGTGCCAGCAGCCTATCTTCATCCTACACAGATACGCAGTATTTT.

The chain combines TRBV28 with TRBJ2-7, with D perhaps TRBD2 (6 bases). The ends were cut back, 3 bases at V and 0 bases at J, with 12 bases in the middle. The CDR3 totals 15 residues. Looked up from germline, CDR1 is MDHEN and CDR2 is SYDVKM. The CDR3, as DNA: TGTGCCAGCAGTTTTACCGGGAGTAACTCCTACGAGCAGTACTTC. Encoded protein: CASSFTGSNSYEQYF.

The rearrangement links TRBV6-1 to TRBJ2-7; D possibly corresponds to TRBD1 (7 bases). CDR1 is MNHNS, CDR2 SASEGT, per germline. The CDR3 totals 15 residues. The V end lost 8 bases, the J end lost 1 base, and 18 bases lay between the germline ends. CDR3 DNA: TGTGCCAGCTCGACCGACAGGGAGGTATCCTACGAGCAGTACTTC. It is translated as CASSTDREVSYEQYF.

V gene TRBV27 combines with J gene TRBJ2-7; D may be TRBD1 (5 bases). This CDR3 region has 14 residues. The germline gives CDR1 MNHEY, CDR2 SMNVEV (reference sequence). V was clipped by 3 bases and J by 2 bases, with 11 bases between them. The CDR3 DNA follows: TGTGCCAGCAGTTTGAGGTTAGGGGCCTACGAGCAGTACTTC. This encodes CASSLRLGAYEQYF.

The chain couples TRBV12-5 to TRBJ2-7, with 9 bases matching TRBD1. CDR1 LGHNT and CDR2 FRNRAP come from the germline V gene. The V gene end was trimmed by 2 bases and the J gene end by 3 bases; junction bases not matched to a gene: 5. This CDR3 has 15 residues. DNA of the CDR3: TGTGCTAGTGGTTTGCCTAGGGACAGGGACTACGAGCAGTACTTC. Its protein is CASGLPRDRDYEQYF. Looking up the rest from reference TRBV12-5 and TRBJ2-7 gives the full variable domain: DARVTQTPRHKVTEMGQEVTMRCQPILGHNTVFWYRQTMMQGLELLAYFRNRAPLDDSGMPKDRFSAEMPDATLATLKIQPSEPRDSAVYFCASGLPRDRDYEQYFGPGTRLTVT.

The J gene is TRBJ2-3, the V gene TRBV19; 7 nucleotides line up with TRBD2. This CDR3 spans 13 amino acids. Trimming took 4 bases from V and 4 from J; bases not matched to a gene: 2. Looked up from germline, CDR1 is LNHDA and CDR2 is SQIVND (reference sequence). The CDR3, as DNA: TGTGCCAGTAGTAGCGGGGGACCAGATACGCAGTATTTT. This codes for CASSSGGPDTQYF.

This clone has just a few counts. The rearrangement joins TRBV27 to TRBJ1-6, with no clear D. Germline CDR1 reads MNHEY; CDR2 reads SMNVEV (reference sequence). Trimming took 6 bases from V and 6 from J, leaving 12 bases between them. This CDR3 has 14 residues. DNA for the CDR3: TGTGCCAGCAGCTGGACGGATACTAATTCACCCCTCCACTTT. This encodes CASSWTDTNSPLHF.

The CDR3 region is CASSLEDLGYTF. DNA for the CDR3: TGTGCCAGCAGCCTCGAGGATCTGGGCTACACCTTC. The chain combines TRBV7-8 with TRBJ1-2, with D unclear. The germline V and J ends were trimmed by 5 bases and 8 bases, with 12 bases remaining between them. The germline CDR1 and CDR2 sequences are SGHVS and FQNEAQ. This CDR3 has 12 residues.

The chain joins TRBV4-1 to TRBJ2-2; D possibly matches TRBD1 or TRBD2 (5 bases each). V dropped 10 bases and J dropped 2 bases, with 14 bases sitting between them. Germline CDR1 reads MGHRA; CDR2 reads YSYEKL. The CDR3 has 14 amino acids. The CDR3 sequence: CATSWGSNTGELFF. The CDR3 DNA sequence: TGCGCCACCAGTTGGGGGAGTAACACCGGGGAGCTGTTTTTT.

The gene calls are TRBV11-2 and TRBJ2-1; 12 bases align to TRBD2. Looked up from germline, CDR1 is SGHAT and CDR2 is FQNNGV. With 2 bases clipped from V and 7 bases from J, the junction kept 9 bases outside the gene matches. This CDR3 spans 17 amino acids. CDR3 loop: CASSLSTSGRNRNEQFF. Here the CDR3 DNA reads TGTGCCAGCAGCTTATCCACTAGCGGGAGGAACAGAAATGAGCAGTTCTTC.

The CDR3 region has the DNA TGTGCCAGTAGTACCTACAGGAGCCCCTACGAGCAGTACTTC. It is translated as CASSTYRSPYEQYF. The chain couples TRBV19 to TRBJ2-7; D may be TRBD1 (5 bases). CDR3 length equals 14 residues. V was clipped by 4 bases and J by 2 bases, with 12 bases between them. In germline, CDR1 is LNHDA, CDR2 SQIVND (reference sequence). Using reference TRBV19 and TRBJ2-7 for the parts outside the CDR3, the full variable domain is DGGITQSPKYLFRKEGQNVTLSCEQNLNHDAMYWYRQDPGQGLRLIYYSQIVNDFQKGDIAEGYSVSREKKESFPLTVTSAQKNPTAFYLCASSTYRSPYEQYFGPGTRLTVT.